This T cell receptor (beta chain) was observed in a study of T-cell memory formation after mild COVID-19. V lost 8 bases and J 2 bases, leaving 11 bases between the germline ends. Germline values: CDR1 SNHLY, CDR2 FYNNEI. This CDR3 has 13 residues. Notes on this clonotype: Its antigen is unidentified.

Study-wide results and limits: Clones shrinking from day 15 to 85 showed even CD4/CD8 mixes; later expanders tilted CD4+.

Constant-segment-primed 5'RACE gave TCR alpha and TCR beta cDNA libraries with sample barcodes and UMIs. TCRdb redid the calling of the 5' RACE reads with MiXCR, one entry per CDR3 protein. Of 250,000 to 350,000 distinct CDR3 sequences in the sample, roughly 15% were seen once. The sequenced sample was PBMCs or a T cell subset sorted from them (not recorded which). This chain links TRBV2 with TRBJ2-3; no firm D call. The sequence was collected from a man aged 18 to 35 who had mild COVID-19 (a few samples of this study predate the infection). Cell type and time point are not known. The chain's CDR3 is CASGDSNTDTQYF. The CDR3 DNA sequence: TGTGCCAGCGGGGATAGTAACACAGATACGCAGTATTTT.